Following are 24 T cell receptor beta chains from one sample sequenced in a study of HIV-infected children after antiretroviral therapy interruption. A 3' RACE protocol on RNA, with unique molecular identifiers, produced the TCR library. One entry per CDR3 protein results from TCRdb running MiXCR on the 3' RACE reads. This sample has about 89,000 distinct CDR3 sequences, with 5.5% to 8.5% found just once. Treatment: PENTA 11 planned treatment interruption arm or continuous ART arm. This material consisted of CD45RA+ CD4+ T cells from PBMCs, pooled from several time points, taken from a donor given antiretroviral therapy, either interrupted or continuous. Subset described: naive CD4+ CD45RA+ CD45RO- T cells. The receptor source for this set is a pool of human donors with HIV.

The chain combines TRBV15 with TRBJ1-4; D is unresolved. The CDR3 spans 15 residues. The V end lost 0 bases, the J end lost 7 bases, and 12 bases lay between the germline ends. Germline lookup yields CDR1 LNHNV and CDR2 YYDKDF (reference sequence). CDR3 DNA sequence: TGTGCCACCAGCAGAGATCCGGACCCGGGTGAAAAACTGTTTTTT. It yields the protein CATSRDPDPGEKLFF.

This chain connects TRBV7-9 to TRBJ2-5; perhaps TRBD2 as D (7 bases). The CDR3 is 12 amino acids. Germline assignment: CDR1 SEHNR and CDR2 FQNEAQ (reference sequence). Trimming took off 0 bases at V and 10 bases at J, with 9 bases between the two ends. The CDR3 DNA is TGTGCCAGCAGCTTAGCAGGGGGGGACCAGTACTTC. Encoded protein: CASSLAGGDQYF.

The table lists this clonotype with many counts. The chain joins TRBV29-1 to TRBJ2-7; 11 bases agree with TRBD1. The CDR3 runs 14 residues. Germline V gene lookup returns CDR1 SQVTM and CDR2 ANQGSEA. V dropped 6 bases and J dropped 3; count of bases not matched to a gene: 7. The CDR3 loop is CSVAGGTGGYEQYF. The CDR3 nucleotides are TGCAGCGTCGCAGGTGGGACAGGGGGCTACGAGCAGTACTTC.

This clonotype was seen many times. The chain has TRBV9 and TRBJ2-1; maybe TRBD2 (6 bases). The CDR3 covers 15 residues. Germline CDR1 SGDLS, CDR2 YYNGEE. V was shortened by 4 bases and J by 3 bases, with 14 bases between the two germline ends. The CDR3 DNA sequence: TGTGCCAGCAGCCCACGGAGGGCCCGCTACAATGAGCAGTTCTTC. Its translation: CASSPRRARYNEQFF.

This clonotype was recorded at least ten times. J is TRBJ2-7 and V is TRBV5-1; D is ambiguous. The germline V gene has CDR1 SGHRS and CDR2 YFSETQ. Trimming removed 2 bases from V and 3 bases from J, with 6 bases in between. CDR3 length: 12 residues. In DNA form, the CDR3 reads TGCGCCAGCAGCTTTGATCTCTACGAGCAGTACTTC. Translation: CASSFDLYEQYF.

There are many counts of this clonotype. The V gene is TRBV5-1, the J gene TRBJ2-7; 7 positions agree with TRBD1. Trimming removed 0 bases from V and 6 bases from J; junction bases left unmatched: 0. This CDR3 has 12 residues. CDR1 is SGHRS, CDR2 YFSETQ, per germline. The CDR3: CASSLDRGEQYF. CDR3 nucleotides: TGCGCCAGCAGCTTGGACAGGGGCGAGCAGTACTTC.

This clonotype has at least ten counts. The CDR3 nucleotides read TGTGCCAGCACAGGGGGCGGACAGCTTAACTATGGCTACACCTTC. Encoded protein: CASTGGGQLNYGYTF. V and J are TRBV6-1 and TRBJ1-2, with 8 bases matching TRBD1. CDR1 and CDR2 from the germline V gene are MNHNS and SASEGT. The J segment lost 1 base and the V segment lost 7 bases, leaving 8 bases of the junction unmatched. This CDR3 spans 15 amino acids.

The rearrangement joins TRBV12-3 or TRBV12-4 to TRBJ2-2; 7 nucleotides line up with TRBD2. The CDR3 spans 15 residues. The junction had 5 bases not matched to a gene; V was cut back by 3 bases and J by 4 bases. DNA of the CDR3: TGTGCCAGCAGTTTGGTCGCGGGAGCCACCGGGGAGCTGTTTTTT. Its translation: CASSLVAGATGELFF.

The sample holds many counts of this clonotype. The rearrangement uses TRBV10-3 and TRBJ2-3; TRBD1 or TRBD2 may be the D gene (7 bases each). V lost 7 bases and J lost 2, with 16 bases in between. This CDR3 is built from 15 residues. CDR1 and CDR2 (germline): ENHRY, SYGVKD. CDR3 DNA: TGTGCCATCACCCAGGGGGGGGGCCCCACAGATACGCAGTATTTT. Its translation is CAITQGGGPTDTQYF.

This clonotype showed up many times. The J gene is TRBJ1-2, the V gene TRBV10-3; D remains ambiguous. The CDR3 loop spans 13 amino acids. Germline CDR1 reads ENHRY; CDR2 reads SYGVKD. Deletions cut 5 bases from V and 1 base from J, with 8 bases between. CDR3 DNA sequence: TGTGCCATCAGTTCGGGGAGTAACTATGGCTACACCTTC. Its protein product is CAISSGSNYGYTF.

The V call is TRBV12-3 or TRBV12-4, the J call TRBJ1-2, with D uncertain. The CDR3 sequence is 15 residues long. The germline V and J ends were trimmed by 4 bases and 6 bases, with 18 bases remaining between them. The CDR3 loop is CASSSIQPGVDGYTF. Here the CDR3 DNA reads TGTGCCAGCAGTTCCATCCAGCCGGGCGTTGATGGCTACACCTTC.

There are many counts of this clonotype. This chain links TRBV7-6 with TRBJ2-5; perhaps D is TRBD1 or TRBD2 (5 bases each). V was cut by 4 bases and J by 4 bases, with 19 bases left in between. The CDR3 totals 16 residues. Per the germline V gene, CDR1 is SGHVS and CDR2 is FNYEAQ. CDR3 coding DNA: TGTGCCAGCAGCTACAGCCACGGGGACGGCGGAGAGACCCAGTACTTC. This sequence encodes CASSYSHGDGGETQYF.

Note on this clonotype: One base away lies a much larger clone, so this may be a sequencing read error. The V call is TRBV12-3 or TRBV12-4, the J call TRBJ2-7, with a possible D match to TRBD2 (7 bases). This CDR3 comprises 11 residues. CDR3 loop: CTSMRGHEQYF. As DNA, the CDR3 is TGTACCAGCATGCGGGGGCACGAGCAGTACTTC.

This clonotype was counted at least ten times. The chain joins TRBV5-6 to TRBJ2-1; 7 positions match TRBD1. The CDR3 is 12 amino acids. Germline V gives CDR1 SGHDT, CDR2 YYEEEE. J lost 13 bases, V lost 5 bases, and 9 bases had no gene match. In DNA form, the CDR3 reads TGTGCCAGCAGTTCCGACAGGGAATTTCAGTTCTTC. Protein product: CASSSDREFQFF.

This clonotype came up many times. The V gene is TRBV5-6, the J gene TRBJ2-5, with TRBD1 matching over 7 bases. This CDR3 is built from 15 residues. Germline V lookup: CDR1 SGHDT, CDR2 YYEEEE. With V trimmed by 3 bases and J by 0 bases, 5 bases remained unmatched. CDR3 sequence (DNA): TGTGCCAGCAGCTCAGGACAGGTCCACCAAGAGACCCAGTACTTC. Translating gives CASSSGQVHQETQYF.

This clonotype has at least ten counts. The chain recombines TRBV2 with TRBJ2-5, with no clear D. The CDR3 length is 13 residues. Germline-derived CDR1 and CDR2 are SNHLY and FYNNEI. Trimming left V 1 base short and J 3 bases short, with 6 bases between. The CDR3 is CASSEGRKETQYF. As DNA, the CDR3 is TGTGCCAGCAGTGAAGGACGGAAAGAGACCCAGTACTTC.

Only a few counts were recorded for this clonotype. The rearrangement joins TRBV18 to TRBJ2-1, with a possible D match to TRBD1 (5 bases). The V end was cut by 5 bases, the J end by 8 bases, with 16 bases between. This CDR3 is built from 14 residues. The germline gives CDR1 KGHSH, CDR2 LQKENI. DNA for the CDR3: TGTGCCAGCTCAAGCCAGGTCCAGGGCGATGAGCAGTTCTTC. Translating it yields CASSSQVQGDEQFF.

In this sample, this clonotype turned up many times. The V call is TRBV24-1, the J call TRBJ2-3; the D is unclear. The CDR3 spans 16 residues. CDR1 and CDR2 from the germline V gene are KGHDR and SFDVKD. V lost 5 bases and J 0 bases, leaving 14 bases between the germline ends. The CDR3 spells CATSGPDGLSTDTQYF. In DNA form, the CDR3 reads TGTGCCACCAGTGGGCCCGACGGCCTTAGCACAGATACGCAGTATTTT.

This clonotype was seen repeatedly, ten times or more. The V call is TRBV3-1, the J call TRBJ2-7; 12 bases line up with TRBD2. Germline V CDR1 and CDR2: LGHDT, YNNKEL (reference sequence). The CDR3 totals 18 residues. V shed 1 base, J shed 0 bases, and the junction held 7 bases outside the gene matches. CDR3 sequence reads: CASSQGLAGALLSYEQYF. The CDR3 bases are TGTGCCAGCAGCCAAGGACTAGCGGGGGCCCTACTCTCCTACGAGCAGTACTTC.

This clonotype has a count of ten or more. The chain employs TRBV7-2 and TRBJ1-1; 7 nucleotides agree with TRBD1. Germline CDR1 is SGHTA and CDR2 is FQGNSA. The CDR3 has 15 residues. V gave up 2 bases and J gave up 4 bases; unmatched junction bases: 7. The CDR3 here is CASSLIKGAGTEAFF. The CDR3 DNA is TGTGCCAGCAGCTTAATAAAGGGGGCGGGCACTGAAGCTTTCTTT.

This rearrangement joins TRBV3-1 to TRBJ1-2, with 8 bases matching TRBD1. The CDR3 loop spans 18 amino acids. The V and J ends lost 0 bases and 8 bases, in that order; junction bases with no gene match: 17. Per germline, CDR1 LGHDT and CDR2 YNNKEL (reference sequence). The CDR3: CASSQDPLIDRGPLGYTF. The CDR3 nucleotides read TGTGCCAGCAGCCAAGACCCCCTGATTGACAGGGGCCCTCTAGGCTACACCTTC.

At least ten counts were recorded for this clonotype. The genes are TRBV9 and TRBJ2-5; D unclear. Trimming left V 3 bases short and J 4 bases short, with 4 bases between. The CDR3 has 11 amino acids. Germline V gene lookup returns CDR1 SGDLS and CDR2 YYNGEE. The DNA for the CDR3 is TGTGCCAGCAGCGCCCGAGAGACCCAGTACTTC. It codes for CASSARETQYF.

Many counts were recorded for this clonotype. V is TRBV20-1 and J is TRBJ2-2, with D perhaps matching TRBD1 (6 bases). Trimming shortened V by 6 bases and J by 10 bases, and 12 bases separated the two germline ends. Germline lookup yields CDR1 DFQATT and CDR2 SNEGSKA (reference sequence). The CDR3 totals 11 residues. The CDR3, as DNA: TGCAGTGCCCCCTCGGGACAGGAGCTGTTTTTT. It is translated as CSAPSGQELFF.

This chain joins TRBV4-1 and TRBJ2-7, with 8 bases fitting TRBD1. CDR1 MGHRA and CDR2 YSYEKL come from the germline V gene. V lost 3 bases, J lost 3 bases, and 7 bases stayed unmatched. This CDR3 spans 15 amino acids. CDR3 coding DNA: TGCGCCAGCAGCCACACAAGGACAGGGCACTACGAGCAGTACTTC. It codes for CASSHTRTGHYEQYF.